The 27 T cell receptor beta chains below come from one sample, sequenced in a study of radiation and T cells in renal cell carcinoma. Some clones are missing from TCRdb's copy, which holds only in-frame ones; the method was immunoSEQ multiplex PCR. The sample holds fewer than 200,000 clones, 88% seen once. Time point denoted: blood 4 weeks post-SBRT, at nephrectomy. Specified treatment: 15 Gy SBRT to primary tumor, nephrectomy 4 weeks later. The sample was blood, taken from a patient whose treatment included radiotherapy and nephrectomy. The receptors here all came from a woman aged 50 to 60 with renal cell carcinoma.

The chain combines TRBV6-5 with TRBJ2-3; 8 bases align to TRBD1. CDR1 and CDR2 (germline): MNHEY, SVGAGI. CDR3 length equals 15 residues. V was pared by 5 bases and J by 3 bases, with 7 bases of the junction left unmatched. The CDR3 DNA reads TGTGCCAGCAGTCGGACAGGGAACCCTACAGATACGCAGTATTTT. Encoded protein: CASSRTGNPTDTQYF.

This clone was picked up a small number of times. V and J are TRBV7-6 and TRBJ1-1; D remains unclear. V was trimmed by 6 bases and J by 6 bases, leaving 14 bases between them. Germline V gene sequence: CDR1 SGHVS, CDR2 FNYEAQ. The CDR3 is 13 amino acids. CDR3 in DNA: TGTGCCAGCAGTCCCTTGAATGGGGCTGAAGCTTTCTTT. It translates to CASSPLNGAEAFF.

This chain links TRBV18 with TRBJ2-5; 10 nucleotides match TRBD2. V gave up 5 bases and J gave up 5 bases; unmatched junction bases: 8. CDR3 length: 15 residues. The germline gives CDR1 KGHSH, CDR2 LQKENI. CDR3 DNA sequence: TGTGCCAGCTCAATCCTAGCGGGGGCCCGGGAGACCCAGTACTTC. Translated: CASSILAGARETQYF.

The V call is TRBV5-1, the J call TRBJ1-2; no firm D call. The germline CDR1 and CDR2 sequences are SGHRS and YFSETQ. The CDR3 is made up of 13 amino acids. The ends were cut back, 3 bases at V and 7 bases at J, with 13 bases in the middle. CDR3 bases: TGCGCCAGCAGCTCCGGACCCCTCTTTGGCTACACCTTC. This sequence encodes CASSSGPLFGYTF.

The chain is built from TRBV15 and TRBJ2-1; TRBD2 matches 7 bases. V gave up 8 bases and J gave up 9 bases; unmatched junction bases: 16. This CDR3 is built from 15 residues. Germline V CDR1 and CDR2: LNHNV, YYDKDF (reference sequence). The DNA of the CDR3 is TGTGCCACCGGAACCCCGGGACTACCCTTTGGTGAGCAGTTCTTC. Translating gives CATGTPGLPFGEQFF.

The rearrangement uses TRBV9 and TRBJ2-1; possible D gene TRBD2, 5 bases. The CDR3 covers 16 residues. Trimming took 0 bases from V and 4 from J, leaving 14 bases between them. Germline V gene sequence: CDR1 SGDLS, CDR2 YYNGEE. DNA for the CDR3: TGTGCCAGCAGCGTAGGAGGGTTCGGGATATACAATGAGCAGTTCTTC. This encodes CASSVGGFGIYNEQFF. The full variable domain, its missing parts supplied by reference TRBV9 and TRBJ2-1, is DSGVTQTPKHLITATGQRVTLRCSPRSGDLSVYWYQQSLDQGLQFLIQYYNGEERAKGNILERFSAQQFPDLHSELNLSSLELGDSALYFCASSVGGFGIYNEQFFGPGTRLTVL.

The genes are TRBV7-2 and TRBJ1-1; D ambiguous. This CDR3 region has 14 residues. Looked up from germline, CDR1 is SGHTA and CDR2 is FQGNSA. V was pared by 8 bases and J by 3 bases, with 16 bases between. The CDR3 sequence is CASRWVGSDTEAFF. The CDR3 DNA reads TGTGCCAGCCGATGGGTAGGGTCGGACACTGAAGCTTTCTTT.

The J gene is TRBJ2-2, the V gene TRBV7-3; TRBD2 agrees at 8 bases. V lost 5 bases to trimming and J lost 5 bases; unmatched junction nucleotides: 7. This CDR3 has 15 amino acids. Germline loops: CDR1 SGHTA, CDR2 FQGTGA. CDR3 region: CASSRREGSTGELFF. The CDR3 coding sequence is TGTGCCAGCAGCCGTCGGGAGGGGAGTACCGGGGAGCTGTTTTTT. The variable domain in full, with the rest retrieved from reference TRBV7-3 and TRBJ2-2, is GAGVSQTPSNKVTEKGKYVELRCDPISGHTALYWYRQSLGQGPEFLIYFQGTGAADDSGLPNDRFFAVRPEGSVSTLKIQRTERGDSAVYLCASSRREGSTGELFFGEGSRLTVL.

V is TRBV19 and J is TRBJ1-4; 9 positions agree with TRBD1. V shed 4 bases, J shed 6 bases, and the junction held 3 bases outside the gene matches. The CDR3 totals 14 residues. CDR1 is LNHDA, CDR2 SQIVND, per germline (reference sequence). CDR3: CASSTDRGDEKLFF. The CDR3 DNA is TGTGCCAGTAGTACGGACAGGGGTGATGAAAAACTGTTTTTT.

This chain joins TRBV15 and TRBJ1-3, with a tentative D call TRBD1 (5 bases). CDR1 is LNHNV and CDR2 is YYDKDF in the germline V gene (reference sequence). Between the trimmed V and J ends, which lost 4 bases and 0 bases, there was a span of 16 bases. CDR3 length equals 17 residues. Here the CDR3 DNA reads TGTGCCACCAGCAACCGGGACCAGGCCTTCTCTGGAAACACCATATATTTT. Translating gives CATSNRDQAFSGNTIYF. Complete variable domain (other parts from reference TRBV15 and TRBJ1-3): DAMVIQNPRYQVTQFGKPVTLSCSQTLNHNVMYWYQQKSSQAPKLLFHYYDKDFNNEADTPDNFQSRRPNTSFCFLDIRSPGLGDTAMYLCATSNRDQAFSGNTIYFGEGSWLTVV.

The chain combines TRBV6-5 with TRBJ2-7; D gene uncertain. With 4 bases removed from V and 0 bases from J, the gap between germline ends came to 7 bases. The germline CDR1 and CDR2 sequences are MNHEY and SVGAGI. This CDR3 spans 13 amino acids. In nucleotides, the CDR3 is TGTGCCAGCAGTTTAGTCGGCTCCTACGAGCAGTACTTC. Translated: CASSLVGSYEQYF.

The sample holds one count of this clone. The gene calls are TRBV5-1 and TRBJ2-2; TRBD2 aligns across 9 bases. CDR1 SGHRS and CDR2 YFSETQ come from the germline V gene. V was clipped by 4 bases and J by 4 bases; unmatched bases: 5. CDR3 length: 15 residues. The CDR3 bases are TGCGCCAGCAGCAACTCGACTAGCGGCACCGGGGAGCTGTTTTTT. As protein: CASSNSTSGTGELFF.

The rearrangement joins TRBV6-1 to TRBJ1-1; the D is unclear. Deletions cut 5 bases from V and 3 bases from J, with 10 bases between. This CDR3 spans 13 amino acids. The germline gives CDR1 MNHNS, CDR2 SASEGT. The CDR3 DNA reads as TGTGCCAGCAGTCTCCAAATGTACACTGAAGCTTTCTTT. It encodes CASSLQMYTEAFF.

This chain connects TRBV6-5 to TRBJ1-4; weak D call: TRBD1 (5 bases). CDR3 size: 16 residues. The ends were cut back, 2 bases at V and 6 bases at J, with 16 bases in the middle. Germline V gene sequence: CDR1 MNHEY, CDR2 SVGAGI. CDR3 coding DNA: TGTGCCAGCAGTTACGGGGGGAACAGAGCCGATGAAAAACTGTTTTTT. Translation gives CASSYGGNRADEKLFF.

CDR3 bases: TGTGCCAGCTCACTGGACCGGGGCACCGGGGAGCTGTTTTTT. Its protein product is CASSLDRGTGELFF. V and J are TRBV18 and TRBJ2-2; perhaps TRBD2 as D (5 bases). Looked up from germline, CDR1 is KGHSH and CDR2 is LQKENI. V lost 4 bases, J lost 4 bases, and 10 bases lay in between. The CDR3 runs 14 residues.

This sequence joins TRBV29-1 and TRBJ1-5; no clear D. V dropped 0 bases and J dropped 2 bases, with 2 bases sitting between them. The germline V gene encodes CDR1 SQVTM and CDR2 ANQGSEA. The CDR3 consists of 12 residues. The CDR3 nucleotides are TGCAGCGTTGAAGATTGCAATCAGCCCCAGCATTTT. Amino acids: CSVEDCNQPQHF. The full variable domain, in which reference TRBV29-1 and TRBJ1-5 provide the parts outside the CDR3, is SAVISQKPSRDICQRGTSLTIQCQVDSQVTMMFWYRQQPGQSLTLIATANQGSEATYESGFVIDKFPISRPNLTFSTLTVSNMSPEDSSIYLCSVEDCNQPQHFGDGTRLSIL.

This chain uses TRBV2 with TRBJ1-2; D not resolved. V lost 8 bases and J lost 0, with 10 bases in between. CDR3 length equals 13 residues. The V gene's germline CDR1 is SNHLY and CDR2 FYNNEI. This chain's CDR3 is CASDPVANYGYTF. DNA of the CDR3: TGTGCCAGCGATCCAGTAGCTAACTATGGCTACACCTTC.

The chain links TRBV19 to TRBJ2-3; TRBD1 aligns across 9 bases. V was clipped by 7 bases and J by 0 bases; unmatched bases: 8. Germline assignment: CDR1 LNHDA and CDR2 SQIVND (reference sequence). CDR3 length: 16 residues. The CDR3 region has the DNA TGTGCCAGTAATCCCGGGACAGGGTTTAGCACAGATACGCAGTATTTT. Its protein is CASNPGTGFSTDTQYF.

The chain uses TRBV29-1 and TRBJ2-2; D is perhaps TRBD1 (5 bases). Per the germline V gene, CDR1 is SQVTM and CDR2 is ANQGSEA. CDR3 length: 14 amino acids. Trimming left V 6 bases short and J 4 bases short, with 15 bases between. In DNA form, the CDR3 reads TGCAGCGTCGCAGGGAATTTAGGCACCGGGGAGCTGTTTTTT. It codes for CSVAGNLGTGELFF.

The genes are TRBV13 and TRBJ2-3; 7 nucleotides agree with TRBD1. In germline, CDR1 is PRHDT, CDR2 FYEKMQ (reference sequence). The CDR3 has 17 residues. With 5 bases clipped from V and 2 bases from J, the junction kept 13 bases outside the gene matches. The CDR3 coding sequence is TGTGCCAGCAGCCCCGCAGGGGGAAGGAGCTCCACAGATACGCAGTATTTT. Protein sequence: CASSPAGGRSSTDTQYF.

The rearrangement uses TRBV9 and TRBJ1-6; TRBD1 is a possible D gene (5 bases). CDR1 SGDLS and CDR2 YYNGEE come from the germline V gene. The CDR3 totals 12 residues. Trimming took off 4 bases at V and 7 bases at J, with 6 bases between the two ends. Written as DNA, the CDR3 is TGTGCCAGCAGCAACAGGAATTCACCCCTCCACTTT. It is translated as CASSNRNSPLHF.

The chain is built from TRBV6-1 and TRBJ2-5; D remains ambiguous. Trimming left V 7 bases short and J 3 bases short, with 3 bases between. The length of the CDR3 is 10 residues. Germline V gives CDR1 MNHNS, CDR2 SASEGT. CDR3 sequence reads: CASMKETQYF. CDR3 sequence (DNA): TGTGCCAGCATGAAAGAGACCCAGTACTTC.

V is TRBV4-2 and J is TRBJ1-2; D is perhaps TRBD1 (5 bases). The CDR3 spans 15 residues. V lost 2 bases, J lost 8 bases, and 18 bases lay in between. CDR1 is LGHNA and CDR2 is YNFKEQ in the germline V gene. The CDR3 here is CASSQPDLLEGGYTF. The CDR3 nucleotides are TGTGCCAGCAGCCAACCGGACTTACTTGAGGGGGGCTACACCTTC.

The chain recombines TRBV7-3 with TRBJ1-6, with D uncertain. Deletions cut 0 bases from V and 5 bases from J, with 11 bases between. The CDR3 runs to 16 residues. The germline V gene has CDR1 SGHTA and CDR2 FQGTGA. The CDR3 coding sequence is TGTGCCAGCAGCTTAACGTCCCGTCCCAATAATTCACCCCTCCACTTT. Protein sequence: CASSLTSRPNNSPLHF.

The chain employs TRBV5-4 and TRBJ2-7; no definite D call. The CDR3 has 17 residues. The germline V gene has CDR1 SGHNT and CDR2 YYREEE (reference sequence). Trimming took off 0 bases at V and 0 bases at J, with 16 bases between the two ends. The CDR3 DNA reads TGTGCCAGCAGCTTGGGTGGTAGGTCCCCGAGCTCCTACGAGCAGTACTTC. This translates into CASSLGGRSPSSYEQYF.

The chain is built from TRBV30 and TRBJ1-3; D unresolved. V dropped 3 bases and J dropped 0 bases, with 9 bases sitting between them. Germline V gene data show CDR1 as GTSNPN and CDR2 as SVGIG (reference sequence). The CDR3 sequence is 14 residues long. CDR3 DNA sequence: TGTGCCTGGAGGCCAAGGAGCTCTGGAAACACCATATATTTT. Amino acid sequence: CAWRPRSSGNTIYF. Based on the CDR3 plus reference TRBV30 and TRBJ1-3, the full variable domain is SQTIHQWPATLVQPVGSPLSLECTVEGTSNPNLYWYRQAAGRGLQLLFYSVGIGQISSEVPQNLSASRPQDRQFILSSKKLLLSDSGFYLCAWRPRSSGNTIYFGEGSWLTVV.

This clone was observed a single time. The chain combines TRBV19 with TRBJ2-5, with 8 positions matching TRBD1. Germline loops: CDR1 LNHDA, CDR2 SQIVND (reference sequence). The CDR3 runs to 14 residues. V trimming: 7 bases; J trimming: 5 bases; junction bases outside the gene matches: 9. DNA for the CDR3: TGTGCCAGTACCCGGGCAGGGGGCCTTGAGACCCAGTACTTC. This sequence encodes CASTRAGGLETQYF.